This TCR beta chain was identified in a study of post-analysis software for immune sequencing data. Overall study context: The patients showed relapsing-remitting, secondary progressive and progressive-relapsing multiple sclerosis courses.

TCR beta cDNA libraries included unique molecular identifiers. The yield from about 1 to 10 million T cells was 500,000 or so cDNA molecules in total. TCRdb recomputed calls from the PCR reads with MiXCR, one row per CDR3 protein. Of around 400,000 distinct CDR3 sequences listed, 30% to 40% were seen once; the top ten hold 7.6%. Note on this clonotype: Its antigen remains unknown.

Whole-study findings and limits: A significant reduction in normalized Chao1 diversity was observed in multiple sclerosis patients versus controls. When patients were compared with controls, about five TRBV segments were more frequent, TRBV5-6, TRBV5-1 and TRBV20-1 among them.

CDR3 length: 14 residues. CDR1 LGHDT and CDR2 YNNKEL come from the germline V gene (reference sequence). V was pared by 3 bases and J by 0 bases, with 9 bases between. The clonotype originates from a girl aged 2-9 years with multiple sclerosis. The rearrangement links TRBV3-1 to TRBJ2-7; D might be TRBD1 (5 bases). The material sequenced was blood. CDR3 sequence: CASSHPGLSYEQYF. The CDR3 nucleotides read TGTGCCAGCAGCCACCCAGGGCTCTCCTACGAGCAGTACTTC.